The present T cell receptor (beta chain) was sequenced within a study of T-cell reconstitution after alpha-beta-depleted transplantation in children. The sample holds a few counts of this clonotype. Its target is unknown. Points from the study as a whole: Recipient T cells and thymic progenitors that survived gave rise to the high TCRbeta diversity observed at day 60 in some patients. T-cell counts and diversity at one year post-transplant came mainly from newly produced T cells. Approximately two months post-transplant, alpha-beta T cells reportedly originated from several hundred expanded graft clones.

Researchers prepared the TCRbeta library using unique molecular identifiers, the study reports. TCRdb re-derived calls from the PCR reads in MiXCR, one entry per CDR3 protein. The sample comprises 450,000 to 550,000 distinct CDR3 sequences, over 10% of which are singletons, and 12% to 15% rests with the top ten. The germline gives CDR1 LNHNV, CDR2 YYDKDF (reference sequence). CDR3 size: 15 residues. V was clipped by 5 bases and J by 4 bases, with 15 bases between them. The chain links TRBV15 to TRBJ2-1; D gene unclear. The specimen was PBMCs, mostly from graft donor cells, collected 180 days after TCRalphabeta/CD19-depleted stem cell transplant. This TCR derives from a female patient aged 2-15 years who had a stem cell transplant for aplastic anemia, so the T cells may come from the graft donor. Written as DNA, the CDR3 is TGTGCCACCAGCCCCGCTTATCTCGGGTACAATGAGCAGTTCTTC. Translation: CATSPAYLGYNEQFF.